Listed below are T cell receptor beta chains from one sample, sequenced in a study of Ad26.COV2.S vaccination and SARS-CoV-2 variants. Clones were sequenced by immunoSEQ multiplex PCR, and TCRdb holds only the in-frame ones, with some missing. The sample contains more than 400,000 clones, about 90% of which appear only once. This sample comprised peripheral blood, obtained in a trial of Ad26.COV2.S vaccine versus placebo. Receptors were obtained from a person aged 18 to 65 who received the Ad26.COV2.S COVID-19 vaccine or a placebo. CDR3s include the opening cysteine and the closing phenylalanine or tryptophan. Fields, in order: D gene, J gene, V gene, clone size, CDR3 protein, CDR3 DNA. D genes are given only for firm matches. The size field is filled for only some rows; it gives once, few, many or a size class.

D gene: -; J gene: TRBJ1-3; V gene: TRBV25-1; clone size: once; CDR3 protein: CASSESSGNTIYF; CDR3 DNA: TGTGCCAGCAGTGAAAGCTCTGGAAACACCATATATTTT
D gene: -; J gene: TRBJ1-5; V gene: TRBV5-8; clone size: -; CDR3 protein: CASSLRGGYQPQHF; CDR3 DNA: TGTGCCAGCAGCTTAAGGGGGGGGTATCAGCCCCAGCATTTT
D gene: -; J gene: TRBJ2-3; V gene: TRBV2; clone size: -; CDR3 protein: CASSKRGDTQYF; CDR3 DNA: TGTGCCAGCAGCAAAAGGGGGGATACGCAGTATTTT
D gene: -; J gene: TRBJ1-3; V gene: TRBV28; clone size: -; CDR3 protein: CASSLTGSTGNTIYF; CDR3 DNA: TGTGCCAGCAGTCTCACAGGGTCAACTGGAAACACCATATATTTT
D gene: -; J gene: TRBJ2-2; V gene: TRBV30; clone size: -; CDR3 protein: CAWSWMGAGPGELFF; CDR3 DNA: TGTGCCTGGAGTTGGATGGGGGCTGGGCCCGGGGAGCTGTTTTTT
D gene: -; J gene: TRBJ1-1; V gene: TRBV6-5; clone size: -; CDR3 protein: CASSYDPGRNTEAFF; CDR3 DNA: TGTGCCAGCAGTTACGATCCAGGGAGGAACACTGAAGCTTTCTTT
D gene: TRBD2; J gene: TRBJ2-5; V gene: TRBV6-9; clone size: once; CDR3 protein: CASIASGGLKTQYF; CDR3 DNA: TGTGCCAGCATCGCTAGCGGGGGTCTAAAGACCCAGTACTTC
D gene: TRBD1; J gene: TRBJ1-2; V gene: TRBV6-5; clone size: -; CDR3 protein: CASSQGAGNYGYTF; CDR3 DNA: TGTGCCAGCAGTCAGGGGGCGGGTAACTATGGCTACACCTTC
D gene: TRBD1; J gene: TRBJ2-7; V gene: TRBV4-3; clone size: -; CDR3 protein: CASSHSGTGETYEQYF; CDR3 DNA: TGCGCCAGCAGCCATTCCGGGACAGGGGAAACCTACGAGCAGTACTTC
D gene: -; J gene: TRBJ1-2; V gene: TRBV12-3/TRBV12-4; clone size: -; CDR3 protein: CASSLGVEYGYTF; CDR3 DNA: TGTGCCAGCAGTTTAGGGGTCGAATATGGCTACACCTTC
D gene: -; J gene: TRBJ2-7; V gene: TRBV6-1; clone size: -; CDR3 protein: CASSEEGFSYEQYF; CDR3 DNA: TGTGCCAGCAGTGAAGAAGGGTTCTCCTACGAGCAGTACTTC
D gene: -; J gene: TRBJ2-4; V gene: TRBV3-1/TRBV3-2; clone size: -; CDR3 protein: CASSPQRDIQYF; CDR3 DNA: TGTGCCAGCAGCCCGCAGAGGGACATTCAGTACTTC
D gene: -; J gene: TRBJ2-2; V gene: TRBV6-2/TRBV6-3; clone size: -; CDR3 protein: CASSYQSTGPGELFF; CDR3 DNA: TGTGCCAGCAGTTATCAGTCGACGGGGCCCGGGGAGCTGTTTTTT
D gene: -; J gene: TRBJ2-7; V gene: TRBV7-6; clone size: -; CDR3 protein: CASSLGRPYDEQYF; CDR3 DNA: TGTGCCAGCAGCTTAGGTCGGCCATACGACGAGCAGTACTTC
D gene: TRBD1; J gene: TRBJ2-1; V gene: TRBV10-3; clone size: -; CDR3 protein: CAIRSEDRVSYNEQFF; CDR3 DNA: TGTGCCATCAGATCGGAGGACAGGGTCTCCTACAATGAGCAGTTCTTC
D gene: -; J gene: TRBJ2-1; V gene: TRBV7-9; clone size: -; CDR3 protein: CASSLVVGPSDEQFF; CDR3 DNA: TGTGCCAGCAGCTTAGTGGTTGGGCCGTCGGATGAGCAGTTCTTC
D gene: -; J gene: TRBJ2-5; V gene: TRBV7-7; clone size: -; CDR3 protein: CASTSADVMTQYF; CDR3 DNA: TGTGCCAGCACCTCAGCGGATGTGATGACCCAGTACTTC
D gene: TRBD1; J gene: TRBJ1-2; V gene: TRBV7-8; clone size: -; CDR3 protein: CASSRGQGYGYTF; CDR3 DNA: TGTGCCAGCAGCCGGGGACAGGGGTATGGCTACACCTTC
D gene: -; J gene: TRBJ2-5; V gene: TRBV15; clone size: -; CDR3 protein: CATSSGRRETQYF; CDR3 DNA: TGTGCCACCAGTAGTGGACGTAGGGAGACCCAGTACTTC
D gene: -; J gene: TRBJ1-2; V gene: TRBV5-3; clone size: -; CDR3 protein: CASRGAGYGYTF; CDR3 DNA: TGTGCCAGCCGGGGGGCAGGCTATGGCTACACCTTC
D gene: -; J gene: TRBJ1-5; V gene: TRBV19; clone size: -; CDR3 protein: CASNSQGTQPQHF; CDR3 DNA: TGTGCCAGTAATTCGCAGGGGACTCAGCCCCAGCATTTT
D gene: -; J gene: TRBJ2-7; V gene: TRBV29-1; clone size: -; CDR3 protein: CSAGQGTYEQYF; CDR3 DNA: TGCAGCGCCGGGCAAGGGACCTACGAGCAGTACTTC
D gene: -; J gene: TRBJ1-3; V gene: TRBV5-1; clone size: -; CDR3 protein: CASSLEGQGTHSGNTIYF; CDR3 DNA: TGCGCCAGCAGCTTGGAGGGCCAGGGTACCCACTCTGGAAACACCATATATTTT
D gene: TRBD2; J gene: TRBJ2-7; V gene: TRBV4-1; clone size: once; CDR3 protein: CASSQVSGGYEQYF; CDR3 DNA: TGCGCCAGCAGCCAAGTCAGCGGGGGGTACGAGCAGTACTTC
D gene: -; J gene: TRBJ1-3; V gene: TRBV7-9; clone size: -; CDR3 protein: CASSSSSVASGNTIYF; CDR3 DNA: TGTGCCAGCAGCTCTTCCTCGGTGGCCTCTGGAAACACCATATATTTT
D gene: -; J gene: TRBJ2-3; V gene: TRBV7-2; clone size: -; CDR3 protein: CASSILGENTQYF; CDR3 DNA: TGTGCCAGCAGCATCCTCGGGGAGAATACGCAGTATTTT
D gene: -; J gene: TRBJ2-5; V gene: TRBV15; clone size: -; CDR3 protein: CATSTILGNWETQYF; CDR3 DNA: TGTGCCACCAGCACAATACTAGGAAATTGGGAGACCCAGTACTTC
D gene: -; J gene: TRBJ2-5; V gene: TRBV6-5; clone size: -; CDR3 protein: CASRLRARETQYF; CDR3 DNA: TGTGCCAGCAGACTGAGGGCTCGGGAGACCCAGTACTTC
D gene: TRBD2; J gene: TRBJ2-1; V gene: TRBV6-5; clone size: -; CDR3 protein: CASRPGLAGDNEQFF; CDR3 DNA: TGTGCCAGCAGGCCTGGGCTAGCGGGGGACAATGAGCAGTTCTTC
D gene: -; J gene: TRBJ2-5; V gene: TRBV11-2; clone size: -; CDR3 protein: CASSLKGSLQETQYF; CDR3 DNA: TGTGCCAGCAGCCTCAAAGGCAGCCTCCAAGAGACCCAGTACTTC
D gene: -; J gene: TRBJ2-5; V gene: TRBV19; clone size: once; CDR3 protein: CASSIGRSPVETQYF; CDR3 DNA: TGTGCCAGTAGTATTGGAAGGTCTCCTGTGGAGACCCAGTACTTC
D gene: -; J gene: TRBJ2-3; V gene: TRBV27; clone size: -; CDR3 protein: CASRPIQGNMPDTQYF; CDR3 DNA: TGTGCCAGCAGGCCCATACAGGGTAATATGCCAGATACGCAGTATTTT
D gene: TRBD2; J gene: TRBJ2-1; V gene: TRBV30; clone size: -; CDR3 protein: CAWRTGGSYNEQFF; CDR3 DNA: TGTGCCTGGAGAACGGGGGGCTCCTACAATGAGCAGTTCTTC
D gene: TRBD1; J gene: TRBJ2-1; V gene: TRBV11-2; clone size: -; CDR3 protein: CASSVRDSFNNEQFF; CDR3 DNA: TGTGCCAGCAGCGTACGGGACAGTTTCAACAATGAGCAGTTCTTC
D gene: TRBD1; J gene: TRBJ1-2; V gene: TRBV27; clone size: -; CDR3 protein: CASRLAVGTAYGYTF; CDR3 DNA: TGTGCCAGCAGATTAGCGGTTGGGACAGCCTATGGCTACACCTTC
D gene: TRBD2; J gene: TRBJ2-3; V gene: TRBV4-1; clone size: -; CDR3 protein: CASSQEPGLAADTQYF; CDR3 DNA: TGCGCCAGCAGCCAAGAACCGGGACTAGCCGCAGATACGCAGTATTTT
D gene: -; J gene: TRBJ2-3; V gene: TRBV4-1; clone size: -; CDR3 protein: CASRGIGELTADTQYF; CDR3 DNA: TGCGCCAGCAGAGGAATCGGGGAACTAACGGCAGATACGCAGTATTTT
D gene: TRBD1; J gene: TRBJ2-7; V gene: TRBV28; clone size: -; CDR3 protein: CASCPHRGTYEQYF; CDR3 DNA: TGTGCCAGCTGCCCTCACAGGGGAACCTACGAGCAGTACTTC
D gene: -; J gene: TRBJ1-2; V gene: TRBV20-1; clone size: few; CDR3 protein: CSHWGNGYTF; CDR3 DNA: TGCAGTCACTGGGGAAATGGCTACACCTTC